A selection of T cell receptor beta chains follows, all from one sample in a study of shared clonotypes between healthy human individuals. Assay used: immunoSEQ multiplex PCR; TCRdb lists only in-frame clones, some missing. Among over 400,000 clones listed, roughly 80% were seen once. The sequenced material came from PBMCs. These TCRs come from a woman in her thirties or forties in good health. Some clones in this sample may be carry-over from other donors' samples. Each CDR3 is given with its conserved first and last residue. The D gene is left open where the match is weak. The size entry is marked missing in some rows and otherwise reads once, few, many or a size class.

v_gene	abundance	j_gene	d_gene	CDR3nt	CDR3aa
TRBV10-3	few	TRBJ2-7	.	TGTGCCATCAGTGAGATCGGCTACGAGCAGTACTTC	CAISEIGYEQYF
TRBV7-9	few	TRBJ2-7	TRBD1	TGTGCCAGCAGCTTGACCGGGACAGGGGCCTACGAGCAGTACTTC	CASSLTGTGAYEQYF
TRBV18	.	TRBJ2-5	TRBD2	TGTGCCAGCTCACCGGGACTAGTAGGGGACGAGACCCAGTACTTC	CASSPGLVGDETQYF
TRBV5-8	.	TRBJ2-7	.	TGTGCCAGCAGCTTGTGGCAGTACGAGCAGTACTTC	CASSLWQYEQYF
TRBV7-8	.	TRBJ2-3	.	TGTGCCAGCAGCTTATCGGGTTGGGCGAGCACAGATACGCAGTATTTT	CASSLSGWASTDTQYF
TRBV7-2	once	TRBJ2-7	.	TGTGCCAGCAGCTTAGACGGGTCCCTCGAGCAGTACTTC	CASSLDGSLEQYF
TRBV7-2	few	TRBJ1-1	.	TGTGCCAGCAGCTTACTGGTAAACCGGGAAGCTTTCTTT	CASSLLVNREAFF
TRBV28	.	TRBJ1-1	TRBD1	TGTGCCAGCAGTCAACCGCCGGACAGGATGAGAACTGAAGCTTTCTTT	CASSQPPDRMRTEAFF
TRBV6-1	.	TRBJ2-5	.	TGTGCCAGCAGTGAAGCGGGCGTCTCGCAAGAGACCCAGTACTTC	CASSEAGVSQETQYF
TRBV4-1	once	TRBJ1-6	TRBD1	TGCGCCAGCAGCCAAGATCTTTTGGGACAGAATTCACCCCTCCACTTT	CASSQDLLGQNSPLHF
TRBV6-1	.	TRBJ2-5	.	TGTGCCAGCAGTGAAGTATGGATCCAAGAGACCCAGTACTTC	CASSEVWIQETQYF
TRBV19	.	TRBJ1-1	TRBD1	TGTGCCAGTAGTATAGTCAGGACAGGGCTGAGCACTGAAGCTTTCTTT	CASSIVRTGLSTEAFF
TRBV29-1	.	TRBJ2-1	TRBD1	TGCAGCCAGGATGACAGGGACCAATATGAGCAGTTCTTC	CSQDDRDQYEQFF
TRBV18	.	TRBJ2-1	.	TGTGCCAGCTCACCACCGAGGGGTTCCTACAATGAGCAGTTCTTC	CASSPPRGSYNEQFF
TRBV5-4	.	TRBJ2-3	.	TGTGCCAGCAGCTTGACAGGGCCAAATACGCAGTATTTT	CASSLTGPNTQYF
TRBV10-2	.	TRBJ1-5	TRBD1	TGCGCCAGCAGTGATCCGGGGACAGAAGGGAAGCATCAGCCCCAGCATTTT	CASSDPGTEGKHQPQHF
TRBV14	.	TRBJ2-5	.	TGTGCCAGCAGCCGGATGATAAAGGGGACCCAGTACTTC	CASSRMIKGTQYF
TRBV18	once	TRBJ2-5	TRBD2	TGTGCCAGCTCACGCCAGCGGCGGGAGGGCCGAGAGACCCAGTACTTC	CASSRQRREGRETQYF
TRBV4-3	.	TRBJ2-7	TRBD2	TGCGCCAGCAGCCTTTCACTAGCGGGAGGGCCCTACGAGCAGTACTTC	CASSLSLAGGPYEQYF
TRBV15	.	TRBJ2-6	.	TGTGCCACCAGCAGGGATCTCTCTGGGGCCAACGTCCTGACTTTC	CATSRDLSGANVLTF
TRBV5-4	.	TRBJ2-3	.	TGTGCCAGCAGCCCTCCTGAAGGAAGAGGGACCACAGATACGCAGTATTTT	CASSPPEGRGTTDTQYF
TRBV4-1	.	TRBJ2-3	TRBD1	TGCGCCAGCAGCCAAGATCGGGGCCAGGGGGCCGGATTGCGGGATACGCAGTATTTT	CASSQDRGQGAGLRDTQYF
TRBV29-1	.	TRBJ2-1	TRBD2	TGCAGCGTTGGTGTAGCGGGAGTGGACAATGAGCAGTTCTTC	CSVGVAGVDNEQFF
TRBV6-6	.	TRBJ2-7	.	TGTGCCAGCAGTTACTCGGTTGCGGAGGGGAGGGAGCAGTACTTC	CASSYSVAEGREQYF
TRBV9	.	TRBJ2-2	.	TGTGCCAGCAGCGTAGATCAGGGATGGACCGGGGAGCTGTTTTTT	CASSVDQGWTGELFF
TRBV28	.	TRBJ2-3	.	TGTGCCAGCAGTTTGGGCGGGAGGAACAGGGGAGATACGCAGTATTTT	CASSLGGRNRGDTQYF
TRBV4-3	once	TRBJ2-7	TRBD2	TGCGCCAGCAGCCAGACACAGGGGCCCGGACTAGCGGGAGGAGAATACTACTACGAGCAGTACTTC	CASSQTQGPGLAGGEYYYEQYF
TRBV6-1	.	TRBJ2-1	.	TGTGCCAGCAGTGAAGACGGGGGCAATGAGCAGTTCTTC	CASSEDGGNEQFF
TRBV29-1	.	TRBJ1-1	.	TGCAGCGCAACTGAGCGGGGGAACACTGAAGCTTTCTTT	CSATERGNTEAFF
TRBV29-1	.	TRBJ1-5	.	TGCAGCGTTGAGGACGGACCCCATCAGCCCCAGCATTTT	CSVEDGPHQPQHF
TRBV6-1	.	TRBJ2-5	.	TGTGCCAGCAGTGTGCTTTGGGTGGAGACCCAGTACTTC	CASSVLWVETQYF
TRBV10-1	.	TRBJ2-5	.	TGCGCCAGCAGTGAGTCGGTGTCGGGGACCCAGTACTTC	CASSESVSGTQYF
TRBV6-6	.	TRBJ2-3	.	TGTGCCAGCACCCTCGGGGCGGTTACGCAGTATTTT	CASTLGAVTQYF
TRBV6-1	.	TRBJ2-1	.	TGTGCCACCTGGGGGGAGGGGGCAAATGAGCAGTTCTTC	CATWGEGANEQFF
TRBV4-1	.	TRBJ2-1	.	TGCGCCAGCAGCCAAAGAGTCCCGGGTGAGCAGTTCTTC	CASSQRVPGEQFF
TRBV28	.	TRBJ1-2	.	TGTGCCAGCAGTTCCCCCTACAGGGAGGGGAACTATGGCTACACCTTC	CASSSPYREGNYGYTF
TRBV7-2	.	TRBJ2-1	.	TGTGCCAGCAGCTTCCCTCCTTACAATGAGCAGTTCTTC	CASSFPPYNEQFF